What follows describes a single T cell receptor beta chain. Antigen: not known. The CDR3 has 16 amino acids. Germline V gene data show CDR1 as MNHEY and CDR2 as SVGAGI. V was pared by 2 bases and J by 4 bases, with 16 bases between. The TCR alpha and TCR beta cDNA libraries, bearing sample barcodes and UMIs, were generated by 5'RACE using constant-segment primers. TCRdb processed the 5' RACE reads anew with MiXCR; each CDR3 protein has one entry. The sample lists approximately 300,000 distinct CDR3 sequences; approximately 19% were seen once. This record comes from a study of T-cell memory formation after mild COVID-19. Study summary: TCR clusters were mostly confined to one donor each. General observations from the study: A subset of responding clones appeared in pre-infection memory, suggesting cross-reactive memory joined. CM and EM subsets held most contracting CD4+ clones; EMRA held CD8+ ones.

V is TRBV6-5 and J is TRBJ2-3, with D perhaps TRBD2 (6 bases). The clonotype comes from a man between 18 and 29 years old who had mild COVID-19 (a few samples of this study predate the infection). Cell type and time point are not known. Source material: PBMCs or a T cell subset sorted from them (not recorded which). The CDR3 loop reads CASSYGSGVGADTQYF. The CDR3 DNA reads TGTGCCAGCAGTTACGGGTCGGGGGTAGGCGCAGATACGCAGTATTTT.